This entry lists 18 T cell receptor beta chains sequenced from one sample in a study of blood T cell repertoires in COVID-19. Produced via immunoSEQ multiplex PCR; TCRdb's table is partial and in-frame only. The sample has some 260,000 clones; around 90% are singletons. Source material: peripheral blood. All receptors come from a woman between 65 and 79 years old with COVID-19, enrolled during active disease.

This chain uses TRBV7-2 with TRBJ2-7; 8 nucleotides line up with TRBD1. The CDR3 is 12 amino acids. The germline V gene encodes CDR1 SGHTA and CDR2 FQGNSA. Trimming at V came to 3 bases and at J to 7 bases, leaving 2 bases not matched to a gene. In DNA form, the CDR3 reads TGTGCCAGCAGCTTTGACAGGGGTGAGCAGTACTTC. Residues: CASSFDRGEQYF.

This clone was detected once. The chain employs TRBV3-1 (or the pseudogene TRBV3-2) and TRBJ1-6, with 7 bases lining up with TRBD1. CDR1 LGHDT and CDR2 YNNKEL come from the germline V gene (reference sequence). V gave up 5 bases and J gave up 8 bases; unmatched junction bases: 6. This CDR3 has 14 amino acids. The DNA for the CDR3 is TGTGCCAGCAGCTCACGGGACAGCTATTCACCCCTCCACTTT. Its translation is CASSSRDSYSPLHF.

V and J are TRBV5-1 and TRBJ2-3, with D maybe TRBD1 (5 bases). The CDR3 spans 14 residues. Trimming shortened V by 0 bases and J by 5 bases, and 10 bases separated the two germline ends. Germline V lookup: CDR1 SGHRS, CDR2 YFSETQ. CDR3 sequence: CASSLARELDTQYF. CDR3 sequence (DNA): TGCGCCAGCAGCTTGGCCAGGGAATTAGATACGCAGTATTTT.

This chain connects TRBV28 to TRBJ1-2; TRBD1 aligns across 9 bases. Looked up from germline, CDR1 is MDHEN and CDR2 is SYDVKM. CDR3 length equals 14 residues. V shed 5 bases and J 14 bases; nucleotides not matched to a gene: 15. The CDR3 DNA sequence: TGTGCCAGCAGTCTCGGTCCCGGGACAGGGCTTAGGACCTTC. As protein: CASSLGPGTGLRTF.

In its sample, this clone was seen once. This chain's CDR3 is CATRAGWPRLNSPLHF. DNA of the CDR3: TGTGCCACCAGAGCCGGCTGGCCGAGGCTGAATTCACCCCTCCACTTT. The gene calls are TRBV15 and TRBJ1-6; D is uncertain. The CDR3 runs to 16 residues. Trimming stripped 6 bases from V and 7 bases from J, with 19 bases between. Germline CDR1 is LNHNV and CDR2 is YYDKDF (reference sequence).

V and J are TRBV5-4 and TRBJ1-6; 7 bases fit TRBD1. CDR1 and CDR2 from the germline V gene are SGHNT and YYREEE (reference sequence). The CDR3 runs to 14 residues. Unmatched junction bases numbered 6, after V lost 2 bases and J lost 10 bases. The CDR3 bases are TGTGCCAGCAGCTTACAGGGGTACGGGTCACCCCTCCACTTT. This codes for CASSLQGYGSPLHF.

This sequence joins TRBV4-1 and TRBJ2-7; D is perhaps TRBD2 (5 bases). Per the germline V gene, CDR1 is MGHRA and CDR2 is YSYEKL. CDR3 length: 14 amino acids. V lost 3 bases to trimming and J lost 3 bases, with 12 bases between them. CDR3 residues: CASSHVGVGYEQYF. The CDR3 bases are TGCGCCAGCAGCCACGTGGGAGTCGGCTACGAGCAGTACTTC.

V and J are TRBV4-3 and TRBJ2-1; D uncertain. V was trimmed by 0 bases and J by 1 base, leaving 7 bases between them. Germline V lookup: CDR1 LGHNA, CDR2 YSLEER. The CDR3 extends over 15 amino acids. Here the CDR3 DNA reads TGCGCCAGCAGCCAAGAGTACAGTTCCTACAATGAGCAGTTCTTC. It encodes CASSQEYSSYNEQFF.

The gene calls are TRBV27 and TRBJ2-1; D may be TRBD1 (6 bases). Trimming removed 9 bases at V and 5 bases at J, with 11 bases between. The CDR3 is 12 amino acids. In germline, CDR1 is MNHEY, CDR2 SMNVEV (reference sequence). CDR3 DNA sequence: TGTGCCAGTGAGAACAGGGACAATGAGCAGTTCTTC. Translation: CASENRDNEQFF.

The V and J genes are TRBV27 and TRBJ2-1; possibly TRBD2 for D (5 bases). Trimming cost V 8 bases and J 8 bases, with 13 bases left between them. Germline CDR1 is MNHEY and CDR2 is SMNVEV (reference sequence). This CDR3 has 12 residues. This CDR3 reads CASRPEGDEQFF. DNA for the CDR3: TGTGCCAGCCGGCCAGAGGGTGATGAGCAGTTCTTC.

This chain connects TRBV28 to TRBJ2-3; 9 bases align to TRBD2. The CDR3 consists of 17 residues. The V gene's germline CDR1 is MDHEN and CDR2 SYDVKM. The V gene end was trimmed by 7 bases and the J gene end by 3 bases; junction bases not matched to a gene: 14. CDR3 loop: CASTPPDSGRMTDTQYF. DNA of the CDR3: TGTGCCAGCACCCCTCCCGACAGCGGGAGGATGACAGATACGCAGTATTTT.

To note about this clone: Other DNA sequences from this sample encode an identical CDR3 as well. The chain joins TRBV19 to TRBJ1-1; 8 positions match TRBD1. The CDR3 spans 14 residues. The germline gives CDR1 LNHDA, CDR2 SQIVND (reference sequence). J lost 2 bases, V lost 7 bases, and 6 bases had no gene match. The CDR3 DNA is TGTGCCAGTAAACCGACAGGGGTTAACACTGAAGCTTTCTTT. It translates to CASKPTGVNTEAFF.

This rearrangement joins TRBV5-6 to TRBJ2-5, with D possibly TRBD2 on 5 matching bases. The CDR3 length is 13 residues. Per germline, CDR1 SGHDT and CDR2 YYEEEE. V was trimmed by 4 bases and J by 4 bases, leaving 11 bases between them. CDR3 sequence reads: CASSPYGGETQYF. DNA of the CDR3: TGTGCCAGCAGCCCCTATGGAGGAGAGACCCAGTACTTC.

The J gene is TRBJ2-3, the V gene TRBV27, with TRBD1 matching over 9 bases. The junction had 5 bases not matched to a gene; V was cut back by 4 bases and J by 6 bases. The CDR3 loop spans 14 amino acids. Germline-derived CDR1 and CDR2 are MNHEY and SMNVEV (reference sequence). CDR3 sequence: CASSWTGEGDTQYF. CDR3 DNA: TGTGCCAGCAGTTGGACAGGGGAGGGGGATACGCAGTATTTT.

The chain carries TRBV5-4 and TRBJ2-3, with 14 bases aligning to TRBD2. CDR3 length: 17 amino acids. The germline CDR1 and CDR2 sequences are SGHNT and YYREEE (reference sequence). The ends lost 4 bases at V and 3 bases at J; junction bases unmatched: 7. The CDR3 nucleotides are TGTGCCAGCAGCGGGGGACTAGCGGGAGTGGGAACAGATACGCAGTATTTT. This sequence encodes CASSGGLAGVGTDTQYF.

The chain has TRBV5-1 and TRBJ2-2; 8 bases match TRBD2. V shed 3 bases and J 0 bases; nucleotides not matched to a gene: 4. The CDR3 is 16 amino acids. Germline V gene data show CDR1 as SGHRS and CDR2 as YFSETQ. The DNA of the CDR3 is TGCGCCAGCAGCTACCTACTAGCGGCGAACACCGGGGAGCTGTTTTTT. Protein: CASSYLLAANTGELFF.

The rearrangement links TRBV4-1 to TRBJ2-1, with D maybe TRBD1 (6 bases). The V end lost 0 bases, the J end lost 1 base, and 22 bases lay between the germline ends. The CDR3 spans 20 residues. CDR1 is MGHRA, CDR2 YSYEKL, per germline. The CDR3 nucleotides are TGCGCCAGCAGCCAAGATCCCAGGGGTTACGTATTCGGTTCCTACAATGAGCAGTTCTTC. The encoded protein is CASSQDPRGYVFGSYNEQFF.

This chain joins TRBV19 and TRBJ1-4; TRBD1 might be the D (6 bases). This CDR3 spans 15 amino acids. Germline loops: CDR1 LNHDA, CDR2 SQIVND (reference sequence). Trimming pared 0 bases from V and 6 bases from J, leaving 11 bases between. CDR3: CASSIDVTGDEKLFF. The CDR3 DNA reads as TGTGCCAGTAGTATAGATGTGACAGGCGATGAAAAACTGTTTTTT.